Listed below are T cell receptor beta chains from one sample, sequenced in a study of cytomegalovirus exposure and HLA in healthy donors. Clones were read by immunoSEQ multiplex PCR, and TCRdb kept only the in-frame ones, dropping some. Of around 180,000 clones detected, roughly 70% appear once; the ten largest clones hold roughly 1.6%. The sequencing input was PBMCs. All receptors derive from a girl between 5 and 17 years old in good health and CMV-seronegative. CDR3s include the opening cysteine and the closing phenylalanine or tryptophan. The order of the fields is D gene, clone size, V gene, J gene, CDR3 DNA, CDR3 protein. The D gene is left open where the match is weak. Not every row has a clone size; where given, it reads once, few, many or a size class.

D: NA; size: NA; V: TRBV28; J: TRBJ1-1; DNA: TGTGCCAGCAGTTTAGGGGGGGACACTGAAGCTTTCTTT; CDR3: CASSLGGDTEAFF
D: TRBD1; size: NA; V: TRBV5-1; J: TRBJ1-1; DNA: TGCGCCAGCAGCACGGGACAGGGGATGAACACTGAAGCTTTCTTT; CDR3: CASSTGQGMNTEAFF
D: NA; size: NA; V: TRBV2; J: TRBJ1-5; DNA: TGTGCCAGCATCCCGGACATGGGTGAGCCCCAGCATTTT; CDR3: CASIPDMGEPQHF
D: NA; size: NA; V: TRBV6-5; J: TRBJ1-2; DNA: TGTGCCAGCAGTTACTCGAATCAACAGTTCTATGGCTACACCTTC; CDR3: CASSYSNQQFYGYTF
D: NA; size: once; V: TRBV5-1; J: TRBJ2-3; DNA: TGCGCCAGCAGCTTGGACTCAGATACGCAGTATTTT; CDR3: CASSLDSDTQYF
D: NA; size: NA; V: TRBV4-2; J: TRBJ1-1; DNA: TGTGCCAGCAGCCAAGATTTACGGGTAGATGCTTTCTTT; CDR3: CASSQDLRVDAFF
D: TRBD1; size: NA; V: TRBV7-2; J: TRBJ1-4; DNA: TGTGCCAGCAGCTTAGATTGGGGACAGGGGGCTGAAAAACTGTTTTTT; CDR3: CASSLDWGQGAEKLFF
D: NA; size: NA; V: TRBV19; J: TRBJ1-1; DNA: TGTGCCAGTAGTCCACAGGGATATGAAGCTTTCTTT; CDR3: CASSPQGYEAFF
D: NA; size: NA; V: TRBV2; J: TRBJ1-2; DNA: TGTGCCAGCAGTGAACAGGGATGGGGCTACACCTTC; CDR3: CASSEQGWGYTF
D: NA; size: few; V: TRBV6-1; J: TRBJ2-2; DNA: TGTGCCAGCAGTGAATCCCAGGGCGACACCGGGGAGCTGTTTTTT; CDR3: CASSESQGDTGELFF
D: TRBD1; size: NA; V: TRBV5-6; J: TRBJ1-2; DNA: TGTGCCAGCAGCTTCGGGACAGCATCCACCACCGGCTACACCTTC; CDR3: CASSFGTASTTGYTF
D: TRBD1; size: NA; V: TRBV6-5; J: TRBJ1-2; DNA: TGTGCCAGCACCCAAGGAGGGACAGGGGGCCAGGGCTACACCTTC; CDR3: CASTQGGTGGQGYTF
D: TRBD1; size: few; V: TRBV6-6; J: TRBJ2-7; DNA: TGTGCCAGCAGTAGGGGGACAGCAACCTACGAGCAGTACTTC; CDR3: CASSRGTATYEQYF
D: NA; size: NA; V: TRBV5-6; J: TRBJ1-3; DNA: TGTGCCAGCACTAAGGAAGGACTAGGAAACACCATATATTTT; CDR3: CASTKEGLGNTIYF
D: NA; size: once; V: TRBV28; J: TRBJ2-7; DNA: TGTGCCAGCTCGAGGTCTGGGTACGAGCAGTACTTC; CDR3: CASSRSGYEQYF
D: NA; size: NA; V: TRBV7-2; J: TRBJ1-3; DNA: TGTGCCAGCAGCTTAGGACTGAACTCTGGAAACACCATATATTTT; CDR3: CASSLGLNSGNTIYF
D: NA; size: NA; V: TRBV25-1; J: TRBJ1-1; DNA: TGTGCCAGCACCCCGGGGGGTGAAGCTTTCTTT; CDR3: CASTPGGEAFF
D: TRBD1; size: NA; V: TRBV7-9; J: TRBJ2-7; DNA: TGTGCCAGCAGCCCCCCGGACAGGGGGCCTTCCTACGAGCAGTACTTC; CDR3: CASSPPDRGPSYEQYF
D: NA; size: NA; V: TRBV2; J: TRBJ1-1; DNA: TGTGCCAGTAACGGGGACACTGAAGCTTTCTTT; CDR3: CASNGDTEAFF
D: TRBD2; size: NA; V: TRBV7-2; J: TRBJ2-1; DNA: TGTGCCAGCAGCTTGCGGGGGGTCACCCTCAATGAGCAGTTCTTC; CDR3: CASSLRGVTLNEQFF